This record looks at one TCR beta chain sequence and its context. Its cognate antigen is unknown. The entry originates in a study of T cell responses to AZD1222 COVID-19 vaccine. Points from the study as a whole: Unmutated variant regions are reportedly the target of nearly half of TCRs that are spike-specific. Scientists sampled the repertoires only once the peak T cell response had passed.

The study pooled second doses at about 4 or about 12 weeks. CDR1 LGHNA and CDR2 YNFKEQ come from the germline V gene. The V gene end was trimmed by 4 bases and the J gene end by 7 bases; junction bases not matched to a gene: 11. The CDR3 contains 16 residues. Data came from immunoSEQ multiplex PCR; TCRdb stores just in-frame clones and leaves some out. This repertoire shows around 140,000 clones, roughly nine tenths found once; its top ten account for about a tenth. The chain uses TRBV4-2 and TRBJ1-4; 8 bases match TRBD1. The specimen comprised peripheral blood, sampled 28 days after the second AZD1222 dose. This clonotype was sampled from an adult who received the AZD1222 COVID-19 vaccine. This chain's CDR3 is CASSPLAGRGPEKLFF. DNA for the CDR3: TGTGCCAGCAGCCCCCTCGCGGGCAGGGGGCCTGAAAAACTGTTTTTT.